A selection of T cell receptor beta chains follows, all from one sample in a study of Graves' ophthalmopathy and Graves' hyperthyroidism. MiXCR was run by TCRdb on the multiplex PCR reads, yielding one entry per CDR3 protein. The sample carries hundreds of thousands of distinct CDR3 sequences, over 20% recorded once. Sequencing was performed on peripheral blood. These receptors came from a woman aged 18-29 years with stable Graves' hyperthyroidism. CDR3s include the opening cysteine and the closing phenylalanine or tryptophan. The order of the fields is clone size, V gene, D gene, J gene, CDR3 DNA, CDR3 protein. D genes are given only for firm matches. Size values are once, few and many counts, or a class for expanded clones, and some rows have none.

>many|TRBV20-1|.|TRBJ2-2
TGCAGTGCTAGAGATCGTGGGAGAACCGGGGAGCTGTTTTTT
CSARDRGRTGELFF
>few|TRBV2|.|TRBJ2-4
TGTGCCAGCAGGAGGGGGGTAGCCAAAAACATTAAGTACTTC
CASRRGVAKNIKYF
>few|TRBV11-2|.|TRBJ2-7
TGTGCCAGCAGCTTAGGGGGCCGGGAGTCCTACGAGCAGTACTTC
CASSLGGRESYEQYF
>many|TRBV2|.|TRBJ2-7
TGTGCCAGCAGTGACCAATTCCGGGCCATGGGGCAGTACTTC
CASSDQFRAMGQYF
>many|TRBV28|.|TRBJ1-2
TGTGCCAGCACTACAGCCACTAACTATGGCTACACCTTC
CASTTATNYGYTF
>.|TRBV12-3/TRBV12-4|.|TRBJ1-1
TGTGCCAGCAGTTTAGATATCAGCTCTGAAGCTTTCTTT
CASSLDISSEAFF
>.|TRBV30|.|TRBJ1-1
TGTGCCTGGGGGGTTAGGGGGGATGAAGCTTTCTTT
CAWGVRGDEAFF
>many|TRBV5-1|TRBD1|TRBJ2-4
TGCGCCAGCAGCCCGGGACAGTCAAACATTCAGTACTTC
CASSPGQSNIQYF
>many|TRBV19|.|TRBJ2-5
TGTGCCAGTAGTCTCGGGGGACGTACCCAAGAGACCCAGTACTTC
CASSLGGRTQETQYF
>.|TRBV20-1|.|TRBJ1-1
TGCAGTGCTAGGGATCGGTGGGCTTCCACAGAAGCTTTCTTT
CSARDRWASTEAFF
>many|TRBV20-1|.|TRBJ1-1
TGCAGTGCTAGAAGGAGATCGAACACTGAAGCTTTCTTT
CSARRRSNTEAFF
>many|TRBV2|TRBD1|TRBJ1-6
TGTGCCAGCAGTGGAGAGCAGGGGGCACGATCACCCCTCCACTTT
CASSGEQGARSPLHF
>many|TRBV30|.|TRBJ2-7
TGTGCCTGGAGTGTACGTCTAGAGCCAACTTACGAGCAGTACTTC
CAWSVRLEPTYEQYF
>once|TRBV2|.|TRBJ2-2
TGTGCCAGCGTGAGGGGGGGGCCGAACACCGGGGAGCTGTTTTTT
CASVRGGPNTGELFF
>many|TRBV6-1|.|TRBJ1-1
TGTGCCAGCAGTAAAACAGGGATCACTGAAGCTTTCTTT
CASSKTGITEAFF
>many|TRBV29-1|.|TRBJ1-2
TGCAGCGTTGACCCACTTCAGGGCTGGGGTGGCTACACCTTC
CSVDPLQGWGGYTF
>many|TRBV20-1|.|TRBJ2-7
TGCAGTGCTATGGGGTATACGCCCTACGAGCAGTACTTC
CSAMGYTPYEQYF
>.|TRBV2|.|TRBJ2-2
TGTGCCAGCATAGGGCAGGGGAACACCGGGGAGCTGTTTTTT
CASIGQGNTGELFF
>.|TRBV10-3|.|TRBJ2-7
TGTGCCACCTGGGGGGACTACGAGCAGTACTTC
CATWGDYEQYF
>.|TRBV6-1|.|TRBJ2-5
TGTGCCAGCCGCCCCAACCCCTGGGGGGAGACCCAGTACTTC
CASRPNPWGETQYF
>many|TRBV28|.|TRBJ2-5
TGTGCCAGCAGTTCCCGGGGACGGATAGAAGAGACCCAGTACTTC
CASSSRGRIEETQYF
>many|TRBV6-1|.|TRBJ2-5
TGTGCCAGCAGAAAATTCAGGGCAGAGACCCAGTACTTC
CASRKFRAETQYF
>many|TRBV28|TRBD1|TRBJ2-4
TGTGCCAGCAGCCCCGGGACAGGAGTATTAGCCAAAAACATTCAGTACTTC
CASSPGTGVLAKNIQYF
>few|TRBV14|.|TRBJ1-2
TGTGCCAGCAGCCAAGACGGGACCTATGGCTACACCTTC
CASSQDGTYGYTF
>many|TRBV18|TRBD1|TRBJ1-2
TGTGCCAGCTCACCCGAAGGGACAGTACTCAACTATGGCTACACCTTC
CASSPEGTVLNYGYTF
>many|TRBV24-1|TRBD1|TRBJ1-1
TGTGCCACCAGTGCTAGGGGGCGTTTTGGTTGGACTGAAGCTTTCTTT
CATSARGRFGWTEAFF
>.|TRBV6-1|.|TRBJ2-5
TGTGCCAGCAGTGAAATGGGTGGTAGCCAAGAGACCCAGTACTTC
CASSEMGGSQETQYF